This T cell receptor beta chain was sequenced during a study of CD8 T cells in Susac syndrome (dated by TCRdb to between 2017 and 2020). With regard to the full study: Of the Susac syndrome patients who were sequenced, more than five had clinically active disease and roughly eight were in clinical remission. At the time of blood withdrawal, Susac syndrome patients were either therapy-naive, taking corticosteroids (with some also receiving IVIg), or on IVIg alone. Repertoire sequencing was used to test whether CD8+ T cell activation and differentiation in Susac syndrome was antigen driven. Broader findings and caveats from the paper: In patients with Susac syndrome, the CD4+ T cell repertoire showed no detectable clonal expansion. The number of individuals in the TCR sequencing and HLA analysis was recognized as being relatively small.

Peripheral blood CD8+ and CD4+ T cells from healthy donors, Susac syndrome patients and multiple sclerosis patients were profiled by high-throughput TCR beta sequencing. The Susac syndrome patients fulfilled recently defined diagnostic criteria for either definite or probable disease. CD8+ TEMRA cells were enriched by FACS, while bulk CD8+ and CD4+ T cells were purified by magnetic negative isolation. Blood was drawn into EDTA tubes, processed within 24 hours, and PBMCs were isolated by density gradient centrifugation. PBMCs intended for TCR sequencing were cryopreserved in liquid nitrogen and were subsequently thawed in a 37 degrees C water bath. The sorted or isolated CD4+, CD8+ and CD8+ TEMRA cells had a purity of 90% or higher. A note on this clonotype: Its antigen is unknown. Per-nucleotide qualities are absent, and no much larger clonotype sits a single base away.

Including cysteine and phenylalanine, the CDR3 has 15 amino acids. Just CDR3 DNA is preserved here, 45 bases in frame from base 1. Germline trimming amounts to 2 bases on V and 1 base on J, with 4 as the count of junction bases outside the gene matches. As encoded in the germline V gene, CDR1 is SGHTA while CDR2 is FQGNSA. RNA was extracted using the RNeasy kit, and roughly 0.5 to 1 ug of the RNA was reverse transcribed with random hexamers. The immunoSEQ multiplex PCR assay, covering 54 Vbeta and 13 Jbeta segments, was used to amplify TCR beta CDR3 regions. PCR amplification bias was corrected by using a synthetic template baseline for primer optimization and computational correction. In the source study's methods: Reads were annotated to V, D and J genes according to IMGT and were analyzed with immunoSEQ Analyzer, with only productive sequences retained. Clonality was computed as one minus Shannon entropy normalized by log2 of the number of productive unique sequences. Public and private clones were assessed among the 100 most prevalent clones of each patient and control. Susac-specific clones were defined as absent from healthy and MS cohorts, about 1,100 published viral clones and other ImmuneACCESS disease sequences. In-frame beta chains were kept once TCRdb had trimmed the public reads at Q25 with fastp and called clones with MiXCR. Duplicate CDR3 protein sequences are folded into a single record with the most common DNA and genes. These V and J calls derive from TCRdb rather than the authors' analysis. In all, the sample holds roughly 200,000 distinct CDR3 sequences, and just under 95% of those were seen once. Approximately 0.099% of the sample rests with the top ten.

Sequencing used CD4+ T cells from PBMCs. The chain links TRBV7-2 with TRBJ2-7, and 8 junctional nucleotides match TRBD1. The TCR originated in a human donor with Susac syndrome. The DNA is as follows: TGTGCCAGCAGCTTAAGCCAGGGGGCGTCCTACGAGCAGTACTTC. Its protein product is CASSLSQGASYEQYF.